The clone carrying this T cell receptor beta chain was seen only a few times. This sample is part of a study of CD4 and CD8 cells across lung adenocarcinoma regions. From germline, CDR1 is SGHDN and CDR2 FVKESK. The CDR3 is made up of 14 amino acids. MiXCR, run by TCRdb on the PCR reads, gives a single entry per CDR3 protein. The sample includes under 20,000 distinct CDR3 sequences, around 46% of them seen just once. The sequence was collected from a male donor with lung adenocarcinoma. The CD4 and CD8 labels of this study may be unreliable. Sequencing input: CD8+ T cells from the margin of a lung tumor. The V gene is TRBV14, the J gene TRBJ2-1; 7 nucleotides line up with TRBD2. The J call may be mistaken, given a closer DNA end match to TRBJ2-7. The CDR3 region is CASSQDSEAGRQYF. DNA for the CDR3: TGTGCCAGCAGCCAAGACAGCGAAGCGGGACGGCAGTACTTC.